Many counts were recorded for the clone carrying this T cell receptor beta chain. As for time point: pre-sensitization, week 0. The treatment denotes: therapeutic diphenylcyclopropenone sensitization with weekly scalp DPC. Donation of samples came from alopecia patients who were 18 to 70 years old and suitable for DPC. V dropped 5 bases and J dropped 6 bases, with 12 bases sitting between them. The CDR3 runs to 13 residues. Germline loops: CDR1 SGHNT, CDR2 YENEEA. The data derive from a study of human T cells and chemical hapten exposure. Study context: Patch tests put 0.01% DPC on the upper back, and the results were checked at 6 days.

Individual cDNA molecules (in the library) carried attached unique molecular identifiers. MiXCR, applied by TCRdb to the RACE reads, yields one record per CDR3 protein. The sample lists 80,000 to 95,000 distinct CDR3 sequences, 9.6% occurring once. The source is a woman in her thirties or forties with alopecia areata. Some clones in this sample may be carry-over from other donors' samples. This rearrangement joins TRBV11-3 to TRBJ2-3; D is ambiguous. The source material was whole blood, sampled in connection with sensitization to the hapten diphenylcyclopropenone (DPC). DNA of the CDR3: TGTGCCAGCAGCACCGGGTTTGCGGATACGCAGTATTTT. Protein product: CASSTGFADTQYF.